Below, 9 T cell receptor beta chains from the same sample are listed, as sequenced in a study of cytomegalovirus exposure and HLA in healthy donors. Primers: 60 Vbeta forward and 13 Jbeta reverse. Clones were read by immunoSEQ multiplex PCR, and TCRdb kept only the in-frame ones, dropping some. The sample has about 120,000 clones; about four fifths are singletons. Sequencing was carried out using PBMCs. The receptors were gathered from a woman aged 40-49 years in good health and CMV-seropositive.

This clone occurred once. The chain is built from TRBV18 and TRBJ1-2; D unresolved. The germline V and J ends were trimmed by 6 bases and 7 bases, with 15 bases remaining between them. The germline V gene encodes CDR1 KGHSH and CDR2 LQKENI. The CDR3 extends over 13 amino acids. DNA of the CDR3: TGTGCCAGCTCGCTGACTCAAGAGGGTGGCTACACCTTC. Its protein is CASSLTQEGGYTF.

J is TRBJ2-2 and V is TRBV15; maybe TRBD2 (5 bases). The germline V and J ends were trimmed by 3 bases and 1 base, with 9 bases remaining between them. This CDR3 has 15 residues. CDR1 and CDR2 (germline): LNHNV, YYDKDF (reference sequence). This chain's CDR3 is CATSSRRENTGELFF. The CDR3 coding sequence is TGTGCCACCAGCAGTCGACGGGAGAACACCGGGGAGCTGTTTTTT.

The rearrangement joins TRBV10-3 to TRBJ1-1; weak D call: TRBD1 (5 bases). Per the germline V gene, CDR1 is ENHRY and CDR2 is SYGVKD. Trimming shortened V by 6 bases and J by 1 base, and 6 bases separated the two germline ends. This CDR3 has 12 amino acids. The chain's CDR3 is CAIRGENTEAFF. The CDR3 DNA follows: TGTGCCATCAGAGGGGAGAACACTGAAGCTTTCTTT.

The V gene is TRBV30, the J gene TRBJ2-1; 11 bases are a match to TRBD2. After removal of 2 bases from V and 6 bases from J, the junction contained 15 bases not matched to a gene. CDR1 GTSNPN and CDR2 SVGIG come from the germline V gene (reference sequence). This CDR3 contains 18 residues. DNA of the CDR3: TGTGCCTGGAGTCCGGGACTAGCGGTCTCGCGACGGGGCAATGAGCAGTTCTTC. Translation gives CAWSPGLAVSRRGNEQFF.

This clone was counted once. The chain combines TRBV19 with TRBJ1-5; 7 nucleotides match TRBD1. CDR1 and CDR2 (germline): LNHDA, SQIVND (reference sequence). The CDR3 extends over 13 amino acids. Unmatched junction bases numbered 4, after V lost 8 bases and J lost 3 bases. The CDR3 sequence: CASGDSFNQPQHF. The CDR3 nucleotides read TGTGCCAGTGGGGACAGCTTCAATCAGCCCCAGCATTTT.

A word on this clone: The junction shows a germline mismatch at one end, possibly a read error. The rearrangement links TRBV6-1 to TRBJ2-3, with TRBD2 matching 7 bases. This CDR3 is 14 amino acids long. CDR1 is MNHNS and CDR2 is SASEGT in the germline V gene. CDR3: CASREGRELDTQYF. DNA for the CDR3: TGTGCCAGCAGAGAAGGGCGGGAGTTAGATACGCAGTATTTT.

V usage is TRBV21-1 and J usage is TRBJ2-3; the tabulated D call, TRBD1, remains unverified against the DNA. TRBV21-1 is noted as a pseudogene. This CDR3 contains 16 residues. In nucleotides, the CDR3 is TGTGCCAGCAGCAAAGAATCTAGTTCAGGGTCAGATACGCAGTATTTT. This gives the protein CASSKESSSGSDTQYF.

V gene TRBV7-3 combines with J gene TRBJ2-3; the match to TRBD2 covers 13 bases. Trimming took 5 bases from V and 5 from J; bases not matched to a gene: 1. Germline V gene lookup returns CDR1 SGHTA and CDR2 FQGTGA. The CDR3 totals 14 residues. DNA of the CDR3: TGTGCCAGCAGCCGGACTAGCGGGAGAGATACGCAGTATTTT. Its protein product is CASSRTSGRDTQYF.

The chain is built from TRBV9 and TRBJ2-2; the match to TRBD2 covers 8 bases. The CDR3 totals 16 residues. Germline lookup yields CDR1 SGDLS and CDR2 YYNGEE. Trimming removed 3 bases from V and 6 bases from J; junction bases left unmatched: 10. This chain's CDR3 is CASSALAGAGSGELFF. CDR3 in DNA: TGTGCCAGCAGCGCCCTAGCGGGCGCCGGGTCCGGGGAGCTGTTTTTT.